This T cell receptor beta chain was observed in a study of identical twins. The CDR3 has 17 residues. The V gene end was trimmed by 0 bases and the J gene end by 2 bases; junction bases not matched to a gene: 8. Germline V lookup: CDR1 LGHNT, CDR2 FRNRAP. TCRdb reprocessed the 5' RACE reads with MiXCR, giving one entry per CDR3 protein. The sample shows some 440,000 distinct CDR3 sequences, around 24% of them seen only once. These same records also appear under a second study, on T cells expressing NK-cell markers.

V gene TRBV12-5 combines with J gene TRBJ2-5, with TRBD1 matching 8 bases. Sample: CD4+ T cells sorted from blood. This clonotype was sampled from a woman younger than 35 in good health. The CDR3 protein is CASGLVRTGRIQETQYF. CDR3 DNA sequence: TGTGCTAGTGGTTTGGTCCGGACAGGGCGAATTCAAGAGACCCAGTACTTC.